This TCR beta chain was obtained from a study of siplizumab effects on memory and regulatory T cells. Broader study findings: Alloreactive sequences tracing back to unstimulated CD4+ memory cells fell significantly with siplizumab. It seemed that naive T cells were more diverse than memory cells and were major contributors to the alloresponse.

CDR1 is SEHNR and CDR2 is FQNEAQ in the germline V gene (reference sequence). The V gene end was trimmed by 3 bases and the J gene end by 9 bases; junction bases not matched to a gene: 13. The CDR3 runs to 17 residues. Generated by immunoSEQ multiplex PCR, the TCRdb table keeps only in-frame clones and is missing some. This table has about 91,000 clones, around 95% appearing once. Concerning this clone: The antigen remains undetermined.

The origin of this receptor is a human donor in good health. The sequenced material came from naive CD4+ T cells sorted from blood. The gene calls are TRBV7-9 and TRBJ2-1, with TRBD2 matching over 11 bases. The CDR3 spells CASSLITSGGGPGEQFF. In DNA, the CDR3 is TGTGCCAGCAGCTTGATTACTAGCGGGGGCGGCCCCGGTGAGCAGTTCTTC.